Shown below are 24 T cell receptor beta chains from a single sample sequenced in a study of T cell responses to AZD1222 COVID-19 vaccine. Only in-frame clones appear in the TCRdb table, and some are missing; sequencing was by immunoSEQ multiplex PCR. The table includes more than 95,000 clones, approximately 90% detected once. Specimen: peripheral blood, collected 28 days after the second AZD1222 dose. The receptor source for this set is an adult who received the AZD1222 COVID-19 vaccine.

The rearrangement links TRBV27 to TRBJ2-7; 7 bases line up with TRBD1. Germline trimming cut 7 bases from V and 6 bases from J; bases unmatched to any gene: 12. Germline CDR1 is MNHEY and CDR2 is SMNVEV (reference sequence). This CDR3 spans 14 amino acids. CDR3 nucleotides: TGTGCCAGCACCGCGACAGGGTTTTTCAGCGAGCAGTACTTC. This translates into CASTATGFFSEQYF.

This chain joins TRBV30 and TRBJ1-6, with D unclear. V shed 3 bases and J shed 11 bases, with 14 bases lying between them. There are 13 residues in the CDR3. CDR1 GTSNPN and CDR2 SVGIG come from the germline V gene (reference sequence). CDR3 nucleotide sequence: TGTGCCTGGAGCTGGGGAATTCAGGCACCCCTCCACTTT. The encoded protein is CAWSWGIQAPLHF. Using reference TRBV30 and TRBJ1-6 for the parts outside the CDR3, the full variable domain is SQTIHQWPATLVQPVGSPLSLECTVEGTSNPNLYWYRQAAGRGLQLLFYSVGIGQISSEVPQNLSASRPQDRQFILSSKKLLLSDSGFYLCAWSWGIQAPLHFGNGTRLTVT.

This sequence joins TRBV24-1 and TRBJ1-5; D possibly corresponds to TRBD1 (5 bases). CDR3 size: 14 residues. Germline loops: CDR1 KGHDR, CDR2 SFDVKD. V was clipped by 2 bases and J by 9 bases, with 13 bases between them. CDR3 sequence: CATSDSGPGGPQHF. CDR3 DNA sequence: TGTGCCACCAGTGATTCGGGACCGGGGGGGCCCCAGCATTTT.

The sample holds one count of this clone. The rearrangement links TRBV2 to TRBJ1-1; D might be TRBD1 (5 bases). The CDR3 consists of 10 residues. Per the germline V gene, CDR1 is SNHLY and CDR2 is FYNNEI. Trimming stripped 10 bases from V and 10 bases from J, with 13 bases between. The CDR3 nucleotides read TGTGCCATTTTGGGGGTGGGAGCTTTCTTT. Its protein product is CAILGVGAFF. The whole variable domain, filled in from reference TRBV2 and TRBJ1-1, reads EPEVTQTPSHQVTQMGQEVILRCVPISNHLYFYWYRQILGQKVEFLVSFYNNEISEKSEIFDDQFSVERPDGSNFTLKIRSTKLEDSAMYFCAILGVGAFFGQGTRLTVV.

The rearrangement links TRBV6-5 to TRBJ1-4, with D unclear. This CDR3 region has 10 residues. Germline V CDR1 and CDR2: MNHEY, SVGAGI. Trimming pared 5 bases from V and 8 bases from J, leaving 3 bases between. Here the CDR3 reads CASSREKLFF. As DNA, the CDR3 is TGTGCCAGCAGTAGGGAAAAACTGTTTTTT.

The chain uses TRBV27 and TRBJ2-7; D assignment may be TRBD1 or TRBD2 (5 bases each). The V and J ends lost 3 bases and 6 bases respectively, with 9 bases between them. The germline V gene has CDR1 MNHEY and CDR2 SMNVEV (reference sequence). CDR3 length: 12 residues. The CDR3 nucleotides read TGTGCCAGCAGTTTTCGGGGCTCCGAGCAGTACTTC. Translated: CASSFRGSEQYF.

J is TRBJ1-4 and V is TRBV10-2; 11 bases line up with TRBD1. The CDR3 runs to 16 residues. The germline V gene has CDR1 WSHSY and CDR2 SAAADI. J was trimmed by 1 base and V by 5 bases; bases with no gene match: 3. The CDR3 loop is CASSMDRGLTNEKLFF. The CDR3 nucleotides read TGCGCCAGCAGTATGGACAGGGGGCTAACTAATGAAAAACTGTTTTTT.

This chain uses TRBV25-1 with TRBJ1-2; no definite D call. The CDR3 is 14 amino acids. In germline, CDR1 is MGHDK, CDR2 SYGVNS. V gave up 0 bases and J gave up 7 bases, with 12 bases separating them. The CDR3 nucleotides are TGTGCCAGCAGTGAATACCCCTTAGGCATTGGCTACACCTTC. It specifies CASSEYPLGIGYTF.

The V and J genes are TRBV30 and TRBJ2-3; D possibly matches TRBD1 or TRBD2 (5 bases each). Germline assignment: CDR1 GTSNPN and CDR2 SVGIG (reference sequence). The CDR3 has 15 residues. The CDR3 DNA follows: TGTGCTTCCGCCCGGGGCAGGATGGTAACAGATACGCAGTATTTT. It encodes CASARGRMVTDTQYF.

This chain joins TRBV28 and TRBJ2-3, with TRBD2 matching 8 bases. The V gene's germline CDR1 is MDHEN and CDR2 SYDVKM. This CDR3 has 15 residues. The V and J ends lost 1 base and 8 bases, in that order; junction bases with no gene match: 8. For the CDR3, the DNA is TGTGCCAGCAGTTTATTTGATAAAGCGGGAGTTACGCAGTATTTT. As protein: CASSLFDKAGVTQYF.

The genes are TRBV2 and TRBJ2-2, with no clear D. Looked up from germline, CDR1 is SNHLY and CDR2 is FYNNEI. V was trimmed by 6 bases and J by 5 bases, leaving 4 bases between them. This CDR3 comprises 11 residues. CDR3 nucleotide sequence: TGTGCCAGCAGCCCTACCGGGGAGCTGTTTTTT. This encodes CASSPTGELFF.

This clone was detected a few times. Other DNA sequences from this sample encode an identical CDR3 as well. This chain connects TRBV28 to TRBJ1-2; 7 bases line up with TRBD1. CDR3 length equals 13 residues. The germline gives CDR1 MDHEN, CDR2 SYDVKM. Germline trimming cut 6 bases from V and 4 bases from J; bases unmatched to any gene: 5. The CDR3 nucleotides are TGTGCCAGCAGCCAGGGACAGCTCTATGGCTACACCTTC. Translation gives CASSQGQLYGYTF.

The genes are TRBV15 and TRBJ2-1; D uncertain. This CDR3 has 12 residues. Germline assignment: CDR1 LNHNV and CDR2 YYDKDF (reference sequence). Trimming pared 2 bases from V and 7 bases from J, leaving 6 bases between. The CDR3, as DNA: TGTGCCACCAGCAGAAGCTCGAATGAGCAGTTCTTC. Translating it yields CATSRSSNEQFF. The entire variable domain, with the rest obtained from reference TRBV15 and TRBJ2-1, is as follows: DAMVIQNPRYQVTQFGKPVTLSCSQTLNHNVMYWYQQKSSQAPKLLFHYYDKDFNNEADTPDNFQSRRPNTSFCFLDIRSPGLGDTAMYLCATSRSSNEQFFGPGTRLTVL.

The chain carries TRBV4-1 and TRBJ1-6; D possibly corresponds to TRBD1 (5 bases). Germline assignment: CDR1 MGHRA and CDR2 YSYEKL. CDR3 length equals 14 residues. The germline V and J ends were trimmed by 5 bases and 10 bases, with 15 bases remaining between them. The CDR3 loop reads CASSTRGIKSPLHF. For the CDR3, the DNA is TGCGCCAGCAGCACTCGGGGGATTAAATCACCCCTCCACTTT.

The V and J genes are TRBV15 and TRBJ1-2; D is perhaps TRBD1 (5 bases). There are 12 residues in the CDR3. The germline V gene has CDR1 LNHNV and CDR2 YYDKDF (reference sequence). V was trimmed by 0 bases and J by 7 bases, leaving 6 bases between them. The CDR3 reads CATSRDQGGYTF. Here the CDR3 DNA reads TGTGCCACCAGCAGAGATCAGGGTGGCTACACCTTC.

The chain combines TRBV28 with TRBJ1-2; TRBD1 might be the D (5 bases). This CDR3 is built from 14 residues. The V gene lost 5 bases and the J gene lost 4 bases, with 14 bases spanning the gap. Per the germline V gene, CDR1 is MDHEN and CDR2 is SYDVKM. CDR3 sequence reads: CASSPTGVGYGYTF. Here the CDR3 DNA reads TGTGCCAGCAGTCCGACGGGGGTCGGCTATGGCTACACCTTC.

As DNA, the CDR3 is TGTGCCAGCAGTTTCGGGGACAGGGCGGCCTACGAGCAGTACTTC. Its protein product is CASSFGDRAAYEQYF. The J gene is TRBJ2-7, the V gene TRBV28; 9 positions agree with TRBD1. The V gene end was trimmed by 3 bases and the J gene end by 2 bases; junction bases not matched to a gene: 5. CDR1 and CDR2 from the germline V gene are MDHEN and SYDVKM. The CDR3 is 15 amino acids.

The chain combines TRBV5-1 with TRBJ1-4; 7 bases match TRBD1. CDR1 SGHRS and CDR2 YFSETQ come from the germline V gene. V lost 4 bases and J lost 2; bases outside the gene matches: 2. The CDR3 consists of 14 residues. In nucleotides, the CDR3 is TGCGCCAGCAGCCGGGACAGCACTAATGAAAAACTGTTTTTT. Encoded protein: CASSRDSTNEKLFF.

In its sample, this clone was seen once. The CDR3 region has the DNA TGTGCCAGCAGCCGAGGGGACAATCAGCCCCAGCATTTT. Protein sequence: CASSRGDNQPQHF. This chain uses TRBV14 with TRBJ1-5, with a possible D match to TRBD1 (5 bases). V shed 4 bases and J shed 3 bases, with 7 bases lying between them. CDR1 SGHDN and CDR2 FVKESK come from the germline V gene. The CDR3 is 13 residues long.

The chain uses TRBV30 and TRBJ1-4; D is uncertain. V gave up 5 bases and J gave up 4 bases, with 14 bases separating them. The CDR3 has 14 residues. The germline gives CDR1 GTSNPN, CDR2 SVGIG (reference sequence). The CDR3 reads CAWDLTGFNEKLFF. CDR3 in DNA: TGTGCCTGGGACTTGACGGGATTTAATGAAAAACTGTTTTTT.

V is TRBV12-3 or TRBV12-4 and J is TRBJ2-7; TRBD2 matches 7 bases. V was clipped by 5 bases and J by 4 bases; unmatched bases: 5. CDR3 length: 13 amino acids. The CDR3 coding sequence is TGTGCCAGCAGTCGCGCGCGGGGGTACGAGCAGTACTTC. Translating gives CASSRARGYEQYF.

The rearrangement links TRBV5-1 to TRBJ1-4; D perhaps matches TRBD1 (6 bases). V lost 2 bases and J lost 0, with 11 bases in between. CDR1 and CDR2 from the germline V gene are SGHRS and YFSETQ. The CDR3 runs to 16 residues. CDR3: CASSLTPGATNEKLFF. Written as DNA, the CDR3 is TGCGCCAGCAGCTTAACTCCAGGGGCAACTAATGAAAAACTGTTTTTT.

The chain uses TRBV9 and TRBJ1-2; 7 nucleotides line up with TRBD1. The V gene's germline CDR1 is SGDLS and CDR2 YYNGEE. V was clipped by 2 bases and J by 4 bases; unmatched bases: 8. The CDR3 runs 15 residues. The CDR3, as DNA: TGTGCCAGCAGCGTTGAGCAGGGGGGGGCCTATGGCTACACCTTC. This gives the protein CASSVEQGGAYGYTF.

This chain connects TRBV20-1 to TRBJ2-1; 7 positions match TRBD2. CDR1 and CDR2 from the germline V gene are DFQATT and SNEGSKA (reference sequence). The CDR3 is 16 amino acids. V lost 3 bases to trimming and J lost 4 bases; unmatched junction nucleotides: 12. CDR3: CSASGREKKWYNEQFF. CDR3 sequence (DNA): TGCAGTGCTAGTGGGCGGGAGAAGAAGTGGTACAATGAGCAGTTCTTC.